This TCR beta chain was obtained from a study of vaccination and CD4 T cells after COVID-19. Sequencing of cultured CD4+ T cell DNA used the Oncomine TCR Beta short-read assay. In TCRdb, the PCR reads were re-called with MiXCR into one record per CDR3 protein. Among approximately 23,000 distinct CDR3 sequences, more than 30% were seen once, and the ten largest hold 30%. Findings of the study overall: A median of 86.3% of reactive clones, in convalescent patients, became evident only post-vaccination.

This CDR3 spans 14 amino acids. The germline gives CDR1 SGHTA, CDR2 FQGTGA. The junction had 4 bases not matched to a gene; V was cut back by 3 bases and J by 4 bases. Indicated time point: late sampling 161 to 241 days after vaccination in a few convalescent patients. Stated treatment: approximately nine-day PBMC culture with coronavirus spike peptide pools or control peptides (ViraFEST assay). Expansion of antigen-specific T cells with peptide pools by ViraFEST preceded sequencing of TCRs. IL-2 at 10 IU/ml and peptide pools at 9 to 10 ug/ml were added to PBMCs cultured at around 2 million per well. This clonotype has only one observation. As yet, its antigen is unknown.

Sample: CD4+ T cells from blood, cultured in vitro, taken about 7 months after SARS-CoV-2 vaccination. This sequence was found in a human donor who had recovered from COVID-19. V usage is TRBV7-3 and J usage is TRBJ2-3, with 7 bases that match TRBD2. DNA of the CDR3: TGTGCCAGCAGCTTGGGCGGGAGAGCAGATACGCAGTATTTT. Translation: CASSLGGRADTQYF.